This TCR beta chain was identified during a study of blood T cell repertoires in COVID-19. The overall study: Acute-phase and convalescent COVID-19 samples originated in the United States, Italy and Spain. PBMCs, B-cell-depleted T cells, or T cells were the source of the cDNA or gDNA that made up the material.

Assay: immunoSEQ multiplex PCR; the TCRdb copy retains only in-frame clones and omits some. The sample contains approximately 210,000 clones, about 95% of which appear only once. In Seattle, patients joined the study during active infection and were tracked longitudinally. This CDR3 contains 13 residues. Losses at the gene ends were 4 bases for V and 7 bases for J; bases not matched to a gene: 5. The germline V gene has CDR1 KGHDR and CDR2 SFDVKD. The sample holds one count of this clone. V and J are TRBV24-1 and TRBJ1-2, with TRBD1 matching over 7 bases. The sequenced material came from peripheral blood. This receptor was identified in a young man with COVID-19, enrolled during active disease. The CDR3 coding sequence is TGTGCCACCAGTGAGTCGACAGGGCTTGGCTACACCTTC. Protein: CATSESTGLGYTF.